The clone carrying this TCR beta chain has more than one count but fewer than ten. Combining iRepertoire HTBI primers with Arm-PCR of CDR3 regions, the authors built TCR beta libraries. A single record per CDR3 protein comes from TCRdb applying MiXCR to the multiplex PCR reads. The table includes 420,000 or so distinct CDR3 sequences, about 17% detected once. The data derive from a study of regulatory T cells in long-lasting Graves disease. The time point: newly diagnosed GD, antithyroid drugs for less than 3 months. RNA isolated from PBMCs was used to make the TCR library. With EDTA tubes as the receptacles, nine milliliters of peripheral blood were drawn. In addition, the sample was reused for a study of T cells in Graves' hyperthyroidism and ophthalmopathy.

The clonotype comes from a woman under 30 with Graves disease. The source was peripheral blood mononuclear cells (PBMCs), collected at new diagnosis, from a patient treated with antithyroid drugs.

The CDR3 DNA sequence: TGTGCCAGCAGCTTGGCACAATTGAACACCATATATTTT. Translated, it gives CASSLAQLNTIYF. The V and J genes are TRBV5-5 and TRBJ1-3, with no clear D. The germline V and J ends were trimmed by 0 bases and 7 bases, with 8 bases remaining between them. This CDR3 spans 13 amino acids. Germline CDR1 SGHKS, CDR2 YYEKEE (reference sequence).